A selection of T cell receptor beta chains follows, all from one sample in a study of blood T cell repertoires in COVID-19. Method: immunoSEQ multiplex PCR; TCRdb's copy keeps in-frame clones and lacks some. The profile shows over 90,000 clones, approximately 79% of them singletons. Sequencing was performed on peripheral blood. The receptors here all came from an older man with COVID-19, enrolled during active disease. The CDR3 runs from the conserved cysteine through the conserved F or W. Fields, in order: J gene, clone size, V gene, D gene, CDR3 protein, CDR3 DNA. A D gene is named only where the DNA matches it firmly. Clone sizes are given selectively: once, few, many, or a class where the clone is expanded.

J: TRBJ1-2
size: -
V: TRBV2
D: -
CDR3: CASSVNTKGDGYTF
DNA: TGTGCCAGCAGTGTGAACACCAAGGGAGATGGCTACACCTTC

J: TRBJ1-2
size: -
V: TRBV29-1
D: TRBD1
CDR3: CSTRGTANYGYTF
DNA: TGCAGCACGAGGGGGACAGCTAACTATGGCTACACCTTC

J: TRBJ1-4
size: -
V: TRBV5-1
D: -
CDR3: CASSSGSVGNEKLFF
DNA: TGCGCCAGCAGCTCAGGGTCTGTGGGTAATGAAAAACTGTTTTTT

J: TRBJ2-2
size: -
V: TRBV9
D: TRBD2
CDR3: CASSVTSPNTGELFF
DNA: TGTGCCAGCAGCGTGACTAGCCCGAACACCGGGGAGCTGTTTTTT

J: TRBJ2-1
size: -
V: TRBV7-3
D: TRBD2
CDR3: CASSSTSGSPDEQFF
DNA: TGTGCCAGCAGCTCCACTAGCGGGAGTCCCGATGAGCAGTTCTTC

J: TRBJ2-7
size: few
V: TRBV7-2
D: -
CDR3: CASSSPSAYEQYF
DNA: TGTGCCAGCAGCTCTCCGTCTGCCTACGAGCAGTACTTC

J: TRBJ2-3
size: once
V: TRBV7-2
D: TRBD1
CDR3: CASSLGPGGTQYF
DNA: TGTGCCAGCAGCTTAGGGCCAGGGGGTACGCAGTATTTT

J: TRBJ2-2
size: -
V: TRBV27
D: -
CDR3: CASSFTNTGELFF
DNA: TGTGCCAGCAGTTTTACGAACACCGGGGAGCTGTTTTTT

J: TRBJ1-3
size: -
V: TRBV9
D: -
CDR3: CASSPQGAGNTIYF
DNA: TGTGCCAGCAGCCCCCAGGGTGCTGGAAACACCATATATTTT

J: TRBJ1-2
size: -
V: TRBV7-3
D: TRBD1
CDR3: CASSHPGTGDYGYTF
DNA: TGTGCCAGCAGCCATCCTGGGACAGGGGATTATGGCTACACCTTC

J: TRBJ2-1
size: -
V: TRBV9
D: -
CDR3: CAITRSRVEKSSYNEQFF
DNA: TGTGCCATTACCCGTAGCCGTGTAGAGAAGAGCTCCTACAATGAGCAGTTCTTC

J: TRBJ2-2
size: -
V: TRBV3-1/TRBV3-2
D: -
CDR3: CASSPPVEGGTGELFF
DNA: TGTGCCAGCAGCCCCCCGGTGGAGGGTGGGACCGGGGAGCTGTTTTTT

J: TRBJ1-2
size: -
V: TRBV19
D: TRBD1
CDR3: CASSMDRGRNYGYTF
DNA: TGTGCCAGTAGTATGGACAGGGGGCGTAACTATGGCTACACCTTC

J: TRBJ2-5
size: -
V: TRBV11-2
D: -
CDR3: CASSFERRETQYF
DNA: TGTGCCAGCAGCTTCGAACGGAGGGAGACCCAGTACTTC

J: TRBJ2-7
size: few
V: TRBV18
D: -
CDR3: CASSPPGRGASYEQYF
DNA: TGTGCCAGCTCACCACCGGGGAGGGGGGCATCCTACGAGCAGTACTTC

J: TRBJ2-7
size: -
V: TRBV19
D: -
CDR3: CASMDSAYEQYF
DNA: TGTGCCAGTATGGACAGCGCCTACGAGCAGTACTTC

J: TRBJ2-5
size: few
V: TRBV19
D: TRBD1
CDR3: CASSTGDRLFGKTQYF
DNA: TGTGCCAGTAGTACCGGGGACAGGCTGTTCGGAAAGACCCAGTACTTC

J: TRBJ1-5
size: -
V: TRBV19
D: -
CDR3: CASINREGTSNQPQHF
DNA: TGTGCCAGTATCAATCGCGAGGGGACAAGCAATCAGCCCCAGCATTTT

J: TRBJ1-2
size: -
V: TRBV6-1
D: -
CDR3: CASSPSTDYGYTF
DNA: TGTGCCAGCAGCCCCTCCACGGACTATGGCTACACCTTC

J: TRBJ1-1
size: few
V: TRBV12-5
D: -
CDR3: CASGSPGTEAFF
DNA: TGTGCTAGTGGTTCCCCCGGCACTGAAGCTTTCTTT

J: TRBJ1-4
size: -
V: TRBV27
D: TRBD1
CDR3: CASSQPTPGQGGKLFF
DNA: TGTGCCAGCAGTCAACCAACCCCGGGACAGGGAGGTAAACTGTTTTTT

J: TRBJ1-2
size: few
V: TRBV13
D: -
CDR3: CASRPRGFNYGYTF
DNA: TGTGCCAGCAGGCCTAGGGGGTTTAACTATGGCTACACCTTC

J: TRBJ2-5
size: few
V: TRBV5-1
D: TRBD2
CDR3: CASSLPSGEGETQYF
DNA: TGCGCCAGCAGCCTCCCCAGCGGGGAGGGCGAGACCCAGTACTTC

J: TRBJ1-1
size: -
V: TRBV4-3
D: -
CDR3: CASSQVGGEKKAFF
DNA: TGCGCCAGCAGCCAAGTGGGGGGGGAGAAGAAAGCTTTCTTT

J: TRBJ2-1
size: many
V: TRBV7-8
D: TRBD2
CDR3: CASSLVASGRGYNEQFF
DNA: TGTGCCAGCAGCTTAGTAGCTAGCGGGAGGGGTTACAATGAGCAGTTCTTC

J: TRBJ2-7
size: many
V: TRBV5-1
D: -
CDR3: CASSGSSGYEQYF
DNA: TGCGCCAGCAGCGGGAGCAGCGGATACGAGCAGTACTTC

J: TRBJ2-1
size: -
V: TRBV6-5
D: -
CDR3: CASRGRAASSNEQFF
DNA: TGTGCCAGCCGGGGAAGGGCTGCCTCAAGTAATGAGCAGTTCTTC

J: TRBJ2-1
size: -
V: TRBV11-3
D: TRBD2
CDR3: CASSLASGTEEQFF
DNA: TGTGCCAGCAGCTTGGCTAGCGGGACAGAGGAGCAGTTCTTC